What follows are 12 T cell receptor beta chains derived from one specimen sequenced in a study of T cell repertoires in cytomegalovirus infection. No antigen has been identified for these receptors. Each CDR3 protein gets one entry after TCRdb re-called the reads with MiXCR. The data contain 750,000 to 900,000 distinct CDR3 sequences, 25% to 30% of them singletons. Material: cultured CD8+ T cells from PBMCs, obtained from culture after CMV antigen stimulation. The receptors originated from a human donor in good health (CMV status not recorded). Some clones in this sample may be carry-over from other donors' samples.

This clonotype has a handful of counts. CDR3 bases: TGTGCCAGCAGTTCTTCATACAGGGGCCCTAATGAAAAACTGTTTTTT. Its protein is CASSSSYRGPNEKLFF. V gene TRBV27 combines with J gene TRBJ1-4; the match to TRBD1 covers 7 bases. The V gene end was trimmed by 4 bases and the J gene end by 3 bases; junction bases not matched to a gene: 8. Germline assignment: CDR1 MNHEY and CDR2 SMNVEV (reference sequence). The CDR3 sequence is 16 residues long.

This clonotype was observed a handful of times. V and J are TRBV10-3 and TRBJ1-2, with 7 bases identical to TRBD1. CDR3 length: 16 residues. The V gene's germline CDR1 is ENHRY and CDR2 SYGVKD. V shed 0 bases and J 5 bases; nucleotides not matched to a gene: 9. DNA for the CDR3: TGTGCCATCAGTGAGTCCGTCGACAGGGAGGTTTATGGCTACACCTTC. Translated: CAISESVDREVYGYTF.

V usage is TRBV20-1 and J usage is TRBJ1-1; 9 bases are a match to TRBD1. This CDR3 comprises 14 residues. Germline V gene lookup returns CDR1 DFQATT and CDR2 SNEGSKA (reference sequence). With V trimmed by 3 bases and J by 6 bases, 8 bases remained unmatched. The CDR3 spells CSARGDRGFSEAFF. CDR3 DNA sequence: TGCAGTGCTAGGGGTGACAGGGGGTTTTCTGAAGCTTTCTTT.

This clonotype came up once. The chain carries TRBV9 and TRBJ2-7; either TRBD1 or TRBD2 may fit D (5 bases each). Trimming left V 2 bases short and J 4 bases short, with 16 bases between. The CDR3 extends over 15 amino acids. The germline gives CDR1 SGDLS, CDR2 YYNGEE. DNA of the CDR3: TGTGCCAGCAGCGTTATTCCGGGACCGCTATACGAGCAGTACGTC. Its translation: CASSVIPGPLYEQYV.

This rearrangement joins TRBV6-6 to TRBJ1-4; perhaps TRBD1 as D (5 bases). The V end lost 4 bases, the J end lost 6 bases, and 15 bases lay between the germline ends. The germline V gene has CDR1 MNHNY and CDR2 SVGAGI (reference sequence). The CDR3 length is 15 residues. The CDR3 DNA reads TGTGCCAGCAGTTCCTCCGGGACTGTTGATGAAAAACTGTTTTTT. Its protein is CASSSSGTVDEKLFF.

The rearrangement uses TRBV12-3 or TRBV12-4 and TRBJ1-2; no definite D call. V lost 6 bases, J lost 0 bases, and 11 bases lay in between. The CDR3 sequence is 14 residues long. The CDR3 nucleotides are TGTGCCAGCAGCCCAAAGCGGACTAACTATGGCTACACCTTC. The encoded protein is CASSPKRTNYGYTF.

This clonotype was observed a handful of times. The chain uses TRBV6-1 and TRBJ2-1, with no clear D. Germline V gene data show CDR1 as MNHNS and CDR2 as SASEGT. The CDR3 is 15 amino acids. The V end lost 1 base, the J end lost 0 bases, and 7 bases lay between the germline ends. Written as DNA, the CDR3 is TGTGCCAGCAGTGAAGACGGTTCCTCCTACAATGAGCAGTTCTTC. This sequence encodes CASSEDGSSYNEQFF.

There are a few counts of this clonotype. The V and J genes are TRBV7-8 and TRBJ2-7; D assignment may be TRBD1 or TRBD2 (5 bases each). The V gene's germline CDR1 is SGHVS and CDR2 FQNEAQ. The length of the CDR3 is 15 residues. With 4 bases removed from V and 2 bases from J, the gap between germline ends came to 15 bases. The CDR3 DNA follows: TGTGCCAGCAGCTACGGGACCGTACCGACCTACGAGCAGTACTTC. Translation gives CASSYGTVPTYEQYF.

CDR3 sequence: CASSQRRDTGELFF. CDR3 in DNA: TGCGCCAGCAGCCAAAGGAGAGACACCGGGGAGCTGTTTTTT. The V call is TRBV4-1, the J call TRBJ2-2; D is unresolved. Germline loops: CDR1 MGHRA, CDR2 YSYEKL. The V end lost 2 bases, the J end lost 3 bases, and 7 bases lay between the germline ends. The CDR3 contains 14 residues.

This clonotype turned up a few times. The chain is built from TRBV25-1 and TRBJ1-1, with a weak D call TRBD1 (6 bases). The CDR3 loop spans 14 amino acids. Trimming took 6 bases from V and 3 from J, leaving 14 bases between them. CDR1 is MGHDK, CDR2 SYGVNS, per germline. As DNA, the CDR3 is TGTGCCAGCAGGGGGCCGGGGGCGTACACTGAAGCTTTCTTT. Its protein is CASRGPGAYTEAFF.

This sequence joins TRBV20-1 and TRBJ2-3; 11 bases are a match to TRBD1. Trimming cost V 3 bases and J 1 base; bases outside gene matches: 6. The CDR3 spans 16 residues. Germline CDR1 DFQATT, CDR2 SNEGSKA (reference sequence). CDR3 nucleotides: TGCAGTGCTAGGGCGGGGACAGGGGGAGGCACAGATACGCAGTATTTT. It yields the protein CSARAGTGGGTDTQYF.

There are many counts of this clonotype. The chain carries TRBV2 and TRBJ2-1, with 11 bases identical to TRBD1. The V gene end was trimmed by 2 bases and the J gene end by 8 bases; junction bases not matched to a gene: 8. Per germline, CDR1 SNHLY and CDR2 FYNNEI. The CDR3 spans 16 residues. The chain's CDR3 is CASSEWAGQGVYEQFF. The DNA for the CDR3 is TGTGCCAGCAGTGAATGGGCGGGACAGGGGGTCTATGAGCAGTTCTTC.